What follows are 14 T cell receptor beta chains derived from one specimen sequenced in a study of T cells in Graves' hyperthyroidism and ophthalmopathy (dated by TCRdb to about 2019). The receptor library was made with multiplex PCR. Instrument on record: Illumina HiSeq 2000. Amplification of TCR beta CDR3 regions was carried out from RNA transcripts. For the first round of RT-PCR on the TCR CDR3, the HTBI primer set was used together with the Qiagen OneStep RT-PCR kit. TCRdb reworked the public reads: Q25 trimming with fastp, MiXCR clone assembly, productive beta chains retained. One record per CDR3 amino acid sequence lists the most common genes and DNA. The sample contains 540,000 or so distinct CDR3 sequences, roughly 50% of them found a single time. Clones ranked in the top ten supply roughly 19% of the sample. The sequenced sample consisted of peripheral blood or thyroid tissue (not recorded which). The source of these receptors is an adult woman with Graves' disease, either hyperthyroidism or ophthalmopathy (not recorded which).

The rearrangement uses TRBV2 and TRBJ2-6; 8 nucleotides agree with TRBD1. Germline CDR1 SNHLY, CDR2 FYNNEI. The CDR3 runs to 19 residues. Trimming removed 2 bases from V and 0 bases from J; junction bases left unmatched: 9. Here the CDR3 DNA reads TGTGCCAGCAGTGAAACCAGGGGGACAGGACGCTCTGGGGCCAACGTCCTGACTTTC. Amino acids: CASSETRGTGRSGANVLTF.

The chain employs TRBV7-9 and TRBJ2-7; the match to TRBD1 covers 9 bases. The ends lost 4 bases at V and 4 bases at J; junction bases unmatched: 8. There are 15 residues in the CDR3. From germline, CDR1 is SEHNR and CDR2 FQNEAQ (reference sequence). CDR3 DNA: TGTGCCAGCAGCTCCGACAGGGGGTCGTTTTACGAGCAGTACTTC. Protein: CASSSDRGSFYEQYF.

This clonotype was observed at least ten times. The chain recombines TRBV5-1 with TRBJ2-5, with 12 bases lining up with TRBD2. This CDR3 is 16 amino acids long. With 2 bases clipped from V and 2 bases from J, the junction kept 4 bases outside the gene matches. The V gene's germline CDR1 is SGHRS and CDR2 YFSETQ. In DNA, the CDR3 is TGCGCCAGCAGCTTCGGACTAGCGGGATATCAAGAGACCCAGTACTTC. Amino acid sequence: CASSFGLAGYQETQYF.

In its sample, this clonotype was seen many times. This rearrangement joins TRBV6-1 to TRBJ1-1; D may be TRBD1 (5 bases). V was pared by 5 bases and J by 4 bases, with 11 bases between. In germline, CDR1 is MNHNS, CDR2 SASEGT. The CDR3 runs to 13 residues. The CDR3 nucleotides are TGTGCCAGCAGTCGACAGCTGACCACTGAAGCTTTCTTT. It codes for CASSRQLTTEAFF.

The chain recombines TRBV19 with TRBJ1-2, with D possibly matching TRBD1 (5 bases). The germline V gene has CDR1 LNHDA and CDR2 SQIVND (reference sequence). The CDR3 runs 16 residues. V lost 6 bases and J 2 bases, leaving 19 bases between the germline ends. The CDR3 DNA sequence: TGTGCCAGTAGAATAAGGGCAGCCAACAGGAACTATGGCTACACCTTC. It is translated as CASRIRAANRNYGYTF.

The CDR3 coding sequence is TGTGCTAGGATGCGGACAGGGGGAACTGAAGCTTTCTTT. Its protein is CARMRTGGTEAFF. This rearrangement joins TRBV10-3 to TRBJ1-1; 10 nucleotides agree with TRBD1. This CDR3 region has 13 residues. Germline V gene lookup returns CDR1 ENHRY and CDR2 SYGVKD.

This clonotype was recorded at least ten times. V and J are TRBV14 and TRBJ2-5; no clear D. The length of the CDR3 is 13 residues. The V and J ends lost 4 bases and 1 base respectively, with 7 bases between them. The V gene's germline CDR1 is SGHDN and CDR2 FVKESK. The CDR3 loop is CASSRKIQETQYF. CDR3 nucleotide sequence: TGTGCCAGCAGCCGAAAAATCCAAGAGACCCAGTACTTC.

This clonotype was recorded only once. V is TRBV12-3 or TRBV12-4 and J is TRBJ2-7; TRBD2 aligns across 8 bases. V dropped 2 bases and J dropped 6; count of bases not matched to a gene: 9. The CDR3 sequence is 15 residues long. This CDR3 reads CASSLTGRGPLEQYF. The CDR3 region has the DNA TGTGCCAGCAGTTTAACCGGGAGGGGACCGCTCGAGCAGTACTTC.

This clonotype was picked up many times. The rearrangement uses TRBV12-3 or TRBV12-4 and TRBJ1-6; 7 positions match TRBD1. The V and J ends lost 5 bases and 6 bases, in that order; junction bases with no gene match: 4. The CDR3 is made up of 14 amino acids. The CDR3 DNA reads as TGTGCCAGCAGTCCGGGACAGCGTAATTCACCCCTCCACTTT. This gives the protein CASSPGQRNSPLHF.

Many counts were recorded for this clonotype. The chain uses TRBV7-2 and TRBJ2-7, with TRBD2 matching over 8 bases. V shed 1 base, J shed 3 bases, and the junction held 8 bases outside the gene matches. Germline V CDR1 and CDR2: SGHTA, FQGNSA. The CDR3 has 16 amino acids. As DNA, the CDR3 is TGTGCCAGCAGCTTAGGACCGGGGGGGGCTAGCTACGAGCAGTACTTC. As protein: CASSLGPGGASYEQYF.

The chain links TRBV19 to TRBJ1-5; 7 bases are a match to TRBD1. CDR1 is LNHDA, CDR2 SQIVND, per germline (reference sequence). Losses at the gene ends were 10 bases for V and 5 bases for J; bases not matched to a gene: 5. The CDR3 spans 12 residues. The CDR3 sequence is CATQQGYQPQHF. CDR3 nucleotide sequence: TGTGCCACCCAACAGGGGTATCAGCCCCAGCATTTT.

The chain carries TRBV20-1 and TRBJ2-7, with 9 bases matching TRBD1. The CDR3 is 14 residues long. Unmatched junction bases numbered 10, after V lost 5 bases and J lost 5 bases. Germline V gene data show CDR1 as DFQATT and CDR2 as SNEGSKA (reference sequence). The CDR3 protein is CSAQTTGGLHEQYF. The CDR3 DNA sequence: TGCAGTGCTCAAACGACAGGGGGGTTGCACGAGCAGTACTTC.

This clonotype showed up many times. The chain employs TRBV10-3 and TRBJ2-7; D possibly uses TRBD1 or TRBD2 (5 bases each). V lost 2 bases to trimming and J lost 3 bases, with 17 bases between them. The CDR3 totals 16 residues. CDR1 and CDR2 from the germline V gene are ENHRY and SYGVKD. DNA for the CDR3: TGTGCCATCAGTGAGCGCGGAGTCGGGGCGATCTACGAGCAGTACTTC. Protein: CAISERGVGAIYEQYF.

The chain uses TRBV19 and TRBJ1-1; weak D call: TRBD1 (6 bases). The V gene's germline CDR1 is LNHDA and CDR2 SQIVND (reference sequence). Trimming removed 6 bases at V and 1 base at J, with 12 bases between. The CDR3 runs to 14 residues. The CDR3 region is CASSPPGQNTEAFF. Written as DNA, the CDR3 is TGTGCCAGTAGCCCTCCGGGACAGAACACTGAAGCTTTCTTT.